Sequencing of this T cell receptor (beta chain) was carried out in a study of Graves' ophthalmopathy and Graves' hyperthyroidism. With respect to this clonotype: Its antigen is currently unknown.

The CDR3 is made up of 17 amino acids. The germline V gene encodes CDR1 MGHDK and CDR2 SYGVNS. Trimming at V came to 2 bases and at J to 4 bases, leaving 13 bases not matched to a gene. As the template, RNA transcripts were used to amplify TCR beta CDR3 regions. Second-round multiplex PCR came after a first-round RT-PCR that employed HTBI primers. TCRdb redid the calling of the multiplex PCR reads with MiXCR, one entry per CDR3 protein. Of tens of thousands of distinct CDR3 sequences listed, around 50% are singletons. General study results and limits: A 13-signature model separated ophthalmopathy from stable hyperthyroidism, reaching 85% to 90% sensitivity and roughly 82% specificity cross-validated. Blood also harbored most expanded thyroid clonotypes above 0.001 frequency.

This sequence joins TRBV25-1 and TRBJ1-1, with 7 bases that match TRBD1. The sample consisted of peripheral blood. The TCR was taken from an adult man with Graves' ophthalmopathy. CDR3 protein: CASSERLGTGVLTEAFF. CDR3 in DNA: TGTGCCAGCAGTGAACGCCTTGGAACAGGGGTCCTCACTGAAGCTTTCTTT.